One T cell receptor beta chain is described in this entry. Its antigen is not known. V was pared by 7 bases and J by 5 bases, with 21 bases between. The CDR3 totals 15 residues. Germline V lookup: CDR1 SGHRS, CDR2 YFSETQ. The sample comes from a study of T cell repertoires in cytomegalovirus infection. In the study overall: Shared public TCR beta signatures pointed to both CMV infection and a matching HLA type. Broader study findings: CMV carriers with the relevant HLA were identified by cumulative public TCR beta family frequency. CMV-specific HLA-C-restricted TCR beta clonotypes dominated the ex vivo response.

TCRdb processed the reads anew with MiXCR; each CDR3 protein has one entry. Of tens of thousands of distinct CDR3 sequences listed, 20% to 25% are singletons. Sequenced: PBMCs, sequenced either directly or after in vitro stimulation (not recorded which). This chain uses TRBV5-1 with TRBJ2-5; D possibly uses TRBD1 or TRBD2 (5 bases each). This TCR was recovered from a human donor in good health (CMV status not recorded). Some clones in this sample may be carry-over from other donors' samples. CDR3 bases: TGCGCCAGCTCTCCCGGGCGAGGGGACCGGGAGACCCAGTACTTC. Translated, it gives CASSPGRGDRETQYF.